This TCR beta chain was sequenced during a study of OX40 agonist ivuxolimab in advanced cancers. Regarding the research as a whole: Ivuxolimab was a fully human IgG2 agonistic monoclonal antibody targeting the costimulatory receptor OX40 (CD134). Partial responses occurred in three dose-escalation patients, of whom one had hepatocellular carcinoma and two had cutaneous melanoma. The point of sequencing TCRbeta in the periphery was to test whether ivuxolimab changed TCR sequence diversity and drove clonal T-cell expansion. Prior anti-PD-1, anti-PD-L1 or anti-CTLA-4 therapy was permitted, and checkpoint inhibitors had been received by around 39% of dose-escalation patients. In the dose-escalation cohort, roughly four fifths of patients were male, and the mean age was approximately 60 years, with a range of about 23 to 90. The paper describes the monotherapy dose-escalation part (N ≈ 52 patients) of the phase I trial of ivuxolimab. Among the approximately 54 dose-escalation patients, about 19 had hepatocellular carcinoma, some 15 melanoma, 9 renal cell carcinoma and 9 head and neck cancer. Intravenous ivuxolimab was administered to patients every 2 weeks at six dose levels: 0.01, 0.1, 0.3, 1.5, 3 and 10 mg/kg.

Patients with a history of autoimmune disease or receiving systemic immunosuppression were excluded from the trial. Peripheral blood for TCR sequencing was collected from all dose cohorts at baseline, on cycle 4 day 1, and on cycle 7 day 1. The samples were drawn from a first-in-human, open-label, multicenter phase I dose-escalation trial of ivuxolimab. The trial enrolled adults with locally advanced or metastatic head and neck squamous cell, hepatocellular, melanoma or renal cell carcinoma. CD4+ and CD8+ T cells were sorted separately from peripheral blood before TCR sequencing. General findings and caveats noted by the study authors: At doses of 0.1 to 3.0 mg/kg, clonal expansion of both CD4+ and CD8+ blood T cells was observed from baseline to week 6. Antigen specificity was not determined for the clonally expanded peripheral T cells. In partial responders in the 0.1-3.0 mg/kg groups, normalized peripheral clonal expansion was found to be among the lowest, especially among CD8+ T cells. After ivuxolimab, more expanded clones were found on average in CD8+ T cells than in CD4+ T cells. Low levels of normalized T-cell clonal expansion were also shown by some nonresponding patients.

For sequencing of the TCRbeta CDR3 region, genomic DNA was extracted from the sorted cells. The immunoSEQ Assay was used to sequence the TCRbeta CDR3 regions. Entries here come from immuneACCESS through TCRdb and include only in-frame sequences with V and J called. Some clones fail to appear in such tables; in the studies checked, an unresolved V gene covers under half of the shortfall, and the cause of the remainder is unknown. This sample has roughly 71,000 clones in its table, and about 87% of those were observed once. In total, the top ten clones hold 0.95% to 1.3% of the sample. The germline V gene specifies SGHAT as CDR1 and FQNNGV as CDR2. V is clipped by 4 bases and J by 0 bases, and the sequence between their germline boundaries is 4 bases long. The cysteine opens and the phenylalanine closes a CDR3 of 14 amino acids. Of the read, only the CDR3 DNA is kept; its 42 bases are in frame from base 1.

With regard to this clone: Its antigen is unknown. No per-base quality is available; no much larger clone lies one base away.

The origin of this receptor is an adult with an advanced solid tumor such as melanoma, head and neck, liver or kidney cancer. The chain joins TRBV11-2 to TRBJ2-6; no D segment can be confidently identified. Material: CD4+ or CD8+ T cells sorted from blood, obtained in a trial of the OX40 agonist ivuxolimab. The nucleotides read TGTGCCAGCAGCTCGTTCTCTGGGGCCAACGTCCTGACTTTC. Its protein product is CASSSFSGANVLTF.